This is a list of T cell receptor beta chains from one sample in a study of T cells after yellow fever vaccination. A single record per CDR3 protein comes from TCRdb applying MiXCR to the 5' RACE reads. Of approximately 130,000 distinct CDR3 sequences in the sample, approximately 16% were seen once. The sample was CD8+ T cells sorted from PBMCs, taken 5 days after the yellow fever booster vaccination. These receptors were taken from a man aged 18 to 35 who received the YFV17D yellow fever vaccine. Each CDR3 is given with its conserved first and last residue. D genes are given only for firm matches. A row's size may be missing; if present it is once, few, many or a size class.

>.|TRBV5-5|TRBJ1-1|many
TGTGCCAGCAGCCCGGGTCCTCTGGGAAACACTGAAGCTTTCTTT
CASSPGPLGNTEAFF
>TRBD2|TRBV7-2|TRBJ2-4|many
TGTGCCAGCAGCGTCGGACTAGCGGGGGGAAACATTCAGTACTTC
CASSVGLAGGNIQYF
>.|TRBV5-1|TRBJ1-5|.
TGCGCCAGCAGCCTCGGACAGAATCAGCCCCAGCATTTT
CASSLGQNQPQHF
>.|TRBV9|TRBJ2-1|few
TGTGCCAGCAGCGTAGCTACTGGGGGCGCAGGCCATTTCTTC
CASSVATGGAGHFF
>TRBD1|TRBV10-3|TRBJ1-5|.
TGTGCCATCAGTGAACCCCCCGGGACAGGGAAATTTAGCAATCAGCCCCAGCATTTT
CAISEPPGTGKFSNQPQHF
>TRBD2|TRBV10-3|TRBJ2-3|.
TGTGCCATCAGTGAGTGGACTAGCGGGGTCACAGATACGCAGTATTTT
CAISEWTSGVTDTQYF
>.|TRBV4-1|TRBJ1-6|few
TGCGCCAGCAGCCACAGGGCCTTCGGTTCACCCCTCCACTTT
CASSHRAFGSPLHF
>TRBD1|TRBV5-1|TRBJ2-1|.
TGCGCCAGCAGCTTGGCCCCGGGACAGGGGATATACAATGAGCAGTTCTTC
CASSLAPGQGIYNEQFF
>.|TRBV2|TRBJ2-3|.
TGTGCCAGCAGTGAAGGGGACTCCCGCCCCCTTGGTACAGATACGCAGTATTTT
CASSEGDSRPLGTDTQYF
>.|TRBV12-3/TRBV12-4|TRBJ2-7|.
TGTGCCAGCAGTTTGTCCGGGGCTCGCGACGAGCAGTACTTC
CASSLSGARDEQYF
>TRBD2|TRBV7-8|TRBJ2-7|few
TGTGCCAGCAGCTACCAACTAGCGGGGGGGGATCTGGTCTACGAGCAGTACTTC
CASSYQLAGGDLVYEQYF
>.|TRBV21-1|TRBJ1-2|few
TGTGCCAGCAGCAAATACTGGGGAGTATATGGCTACACCTTC
CASSKYWGVYGYTF
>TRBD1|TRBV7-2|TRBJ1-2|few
TGTGCCAGCAGCTTACTGGGACAGTACTATGGCTACACCTTC
CASSLLGQYYGYTF
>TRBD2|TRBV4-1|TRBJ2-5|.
TGCGCCAGCAGCCCCGGACTAGCGGCCCACCTGTACTTC
CASSPGLAAHLYF
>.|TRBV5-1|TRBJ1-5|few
TGCGCCAGCAGCTTGAACCCAGAAAGCAATCAGCCCCAGCATTTT
CASSLNPESNQPQHF
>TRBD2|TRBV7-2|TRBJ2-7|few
TGTGCCAGCAGGGTAAATAGCGGGGGGAACTCCTACGAGCAGTACTTC
CASRVNSGGNSYEQYF
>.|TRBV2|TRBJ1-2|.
TGTGCCAGCACCATCGACAGCTATGGCTACACCTTC
CASTIDSYGYTF
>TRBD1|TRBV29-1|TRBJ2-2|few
TGCAGCGTTGAAGATCCATTTTTGGGACAGGGGCCCCAAAACACCGGGGAGCTGTTTTTT
CSVEDPFLGQGPQNTGELFF
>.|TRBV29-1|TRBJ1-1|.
TGCAGTTCCGGGGGAGGCCCTGAAGCTTTCTTT
CSSGGGPEAFF
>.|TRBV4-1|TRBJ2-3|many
TGCGCCAGCAGCATCCCCGGGGATACGCAGTATTTT
CASSIPGDTQYF
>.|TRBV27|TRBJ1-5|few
TGTGCCAGCAGTCAGGACAGTGATAGCAATCAGCCCCAGCATTTT
CASSQDSDSNQPQHF
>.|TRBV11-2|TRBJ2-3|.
TGTGCCAGCAGCTTAGTAGTATTTGGTCTCGATACGCAGTATTTT
CASSLVVFGLDTQYF
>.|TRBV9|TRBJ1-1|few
TGTGCCAGCAGCGGCTCAGGGACTAACACTGAAGCTTTCTTT
CASSGSGTNTEAFF
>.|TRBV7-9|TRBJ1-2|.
TGTGCCAGCAGCTTTCCCCTTGTTAACTATGGCTACACCTTC
CASSFPLVNYGYTF
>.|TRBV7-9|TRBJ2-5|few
TGTGCCAGCAGCTTTCGGGGCTTAGAGACCCAGTACTTC
CASSFRGLETQYF
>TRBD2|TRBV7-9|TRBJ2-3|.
TGTCTCGGCGGGGGGCCAGATACGCAGTATTTT
CLGGGPDTQYF
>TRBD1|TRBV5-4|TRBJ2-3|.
TGTGCCAGCAGCCGACCGGGACAGGCCACAGATACGCAGTATTTT
CASSRPGQATDTQYF
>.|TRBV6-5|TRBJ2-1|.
TGTGCCAGCAGGCCTCGATCAGGGCTGTACAATGAGCAGTTCTTC
CASRPRSGLYNEQFF
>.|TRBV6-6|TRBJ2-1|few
TGTGCCAGCATTTCCAGGGGGGGCAACAATGAGCAGTTCTTC
CASISRGGNNEQFF
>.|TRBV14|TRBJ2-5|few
TGTGCCAGCAGCCAAGTTTCGACTTTCGAGACCCAGTACTTC
CASSQVSTFETQYF
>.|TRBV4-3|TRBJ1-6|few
TGCGCCAGCAGCCAAGATCTTATGGAAGTCGGTTCACCCCTCCACTTT
CASSQDLMEVGSPLHF
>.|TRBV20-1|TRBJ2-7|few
TGCAGTGCTAGTTCGGGAGACTACGAGCAGTACTTC
CSASSGDYEQYF
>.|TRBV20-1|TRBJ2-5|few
TGCACCGACATATTCCAAGAGACCCAGTACTTC
CTDIFQETQYF
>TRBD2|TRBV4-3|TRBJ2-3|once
TGCGCCAGCAGCCAAGATATCGGGGGGGGCACAGATACGCAGTATTTT
CASSQDIGGGTDTQYF
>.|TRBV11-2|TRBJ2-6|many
TGTGCCAGCAGCTTATCTGGGGCAGGGGCCAACGTCCTGACTTTC
CASSLSGAGANVLTF
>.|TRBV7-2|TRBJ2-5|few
TGTGCCAGCAGCTTAAAGGACCCGGGGTCGGGGAGGGAGACCCAGTACTTC
CASSLKDPGSGRETQYF
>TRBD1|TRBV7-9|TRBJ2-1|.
TGTGCCAGCAGCTATGGGACAGGGGACTACAATGAGCAGTTCTTC
CASSYGTGDYNEQFF
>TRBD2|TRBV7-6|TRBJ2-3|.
TGTGCCAGCAGCTTAGAGCGGGGGCCGGCAGATACGCAGTATTTT
CASSLERGPADTQYF
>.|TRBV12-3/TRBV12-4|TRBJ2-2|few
TGTGCCAGCAGTCCCATAGGTGGGGGCGCCGGGGAGCTGTTTTTT
CASSPIGGGAGELFF
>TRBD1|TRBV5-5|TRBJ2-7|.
TGTGCCAGCAGCCCGGCTGGACAGGGGGGAGCCTACGAGCAGTACTTC
CASSPAGQGGAYEQYF
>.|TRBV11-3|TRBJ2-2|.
TGTGCCAGCAGCCCCGCCGGTGTAGGGAACACCGGGGAGCTGTTTTTT
CASSPAGVGNTGELFF
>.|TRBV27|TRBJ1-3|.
TGTGCCAGCAGTTTGGCTGCTTCTGGAAACACCATATATTTT
CASSLAASGNTIYF
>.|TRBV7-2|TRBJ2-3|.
TGTGCCAGCAGCTTAGGGGGCGGGGTGAGGGGGAGCACAGATACGCAGTATTTT
CASSLGGGVRGSTDTQYF
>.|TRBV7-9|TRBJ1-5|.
TGTGCCAGCAGCTTAGGAGGGAACAATCAGCCCCAGCATTTT
CASSLGGNNQPQHF
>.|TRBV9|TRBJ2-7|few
TGTGCCAGCAGCGTAGGAGGGGTTAGCTCCTACGAGCAGTACTTC
CASSVGGVSSYEQYF
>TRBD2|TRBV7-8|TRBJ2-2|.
TGTGCCAGCAGCTCCAGGAAGGATCCTAGCGGGGGGGCTCGAACCGGGGAGCTGTTTTTT
CASSSRKDPSGGARTGELFF
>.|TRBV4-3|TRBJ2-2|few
TGCGCCAGCAGCCAAGAACGAACGGGGGGCCCGGACGGGGAGCTGTTTTTT
CASSQERTGGPDGELFF
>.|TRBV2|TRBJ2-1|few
TGTGCCAGCAGTGAAGCGGCGGGGTTAACCTACAATGAGCAGTTCTTC
CASSEAAGLTYNEQFF
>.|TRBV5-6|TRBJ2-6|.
TGTGCCAGCAGCTTCCGGGACGGGACGCACTCTGGGGCCAACGTCCTGACTTTC
CASSFRDGTHSGANVLTF
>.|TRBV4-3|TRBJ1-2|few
TGCGCCAGCAGCGACCGGACTAACTATGGCTACACCTTC
CASSDRTNYGYTF
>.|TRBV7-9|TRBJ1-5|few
TGTGCCAGCAGCCCTGGACGGAATCAGCCCCAGCATTTT
CASSPGRNQPQHF